The rows below give T cell receptor beta chains drawn from one sample of a study of T cells in Graves' hyperthyroidism and ophthalmopathy. From the multiplex PCR reads, TCRdb called clonotypes with MiXCR, one entry per CDR3 protein. The sample has about 160,000 distinct CDR3 sequences, over 7.5% seen once; the top ten hold more than 20%. Sequencing was done on a sample of blood. The receptors derive from a woman between 18 and 30 years old with Graves' hyperthyroidism that later progressed to Graves' ophthalmopathy. Both conserved end residues are part of each CDR3. A D gene is named only where the DNA matches it firmly. For some rows the clone size is stated as once, few or many, or as a class when expanded; others skip it.

J gene: TRBJ2-6; D gene: TRBD1; V gene: TRBV9; CDR3 length: 10; clone size: few; CDR3 protein: CASSVEDRPF; CDR3 DNA: TGTGCCAGCAGCGTAGAGGACAGGCCTTTC
J gene: TRBJ1-1; D gene: NA; V gene: TRBV6-1; CDR3 length: 15; clone size: many; CDR3 protein: CASTRKGAGDTEAFF; CDR3 DNA: TGTGCCAGCACCAGAAAAGGAGCCGGGGACACTGAAGCTTTCTTT
J gene: TRBJ1-2; D gene: NA; V gene: TRBV20-1; CDR3 length: 11; clone size: many; CDR3 protein: CSAPDKYGYTF; CDR3 DNA: TGCAGTGCTCCGGACAAGTACGGCTACACCTTC
J gene: TRBJ2-4; D gene: TRBD1; V gene: TRBV2; CDR3 length: 14; clone size: NA; CDR3 protein: CAGSNIQGENIQYF; CDR3 DNA: TGTGCCGGCAGCAACATTCAGGGGGAAAACATTCAGTACTTC
J gene: TRBJ2-5; D gene: NA; V gene: TRBV7-9; CDR3 length: 16; clone size: few; CDR3 protein: CASSLGPGPERTSQYF; CDR3 DNA: TGTGCCAGCAGCTTAGGGCCAGGGCCAGAGCGGACGTCCCAGTACTTC
J gene: TRBJ1-5; D gene: NA; V gene: TRBV19; CDR3 length: 13; clone size: many; CDR3 protein: CASSIDYGQPQHF; CDR3 DNA: TGTGCCAGTAGTATAGATTACGGGCAGCCCCAGCATTTT
J gene: TRBJ1-2; D gene: NA; V gene: TRBV19; CDR3 length: 14; clone size: many; CDR3 protein: CASSIVDGNYGYTF; CDR3 DNA: TGTGCCAGTAGTATAGTCGACGGAAACTATGGCTACACCTTC
J gene: TRBJ2-5; D gene: NA; V gene: TRBV15; CDR3 length: 14; clone size: many; CDR3 protein: CATSRAVGEETQYF; CDR3 DNA: TGTGCCACCAGCAGGGCCGTTGGGGAAGAGACCCAGTACTTC
J gene: TRBJ1-1; D gene: NA; V gene: TRBV7-3; CDR3 length: 14; clone size: many; CDR3 protein: CASGEGRADTEAFF; CDR3 DNA: TGTGCCAGCGGGGAGGGGAGGGCGGACACTGAAGCTTTCTTT
J gene: TRBJ2-5; D gene: NA; V gene: TRBV29-1; CDR3 length: 17; clone size: many; CDR3 protein: CSVEGIRGPSTGETQYF; CDR3 DNA: TGCAGCGTTGAGGGGATCAGGGGCCCAAGTACGGGGGAGACCCAGTACTTC
J gene: TRBJ2-3; D gene: NA; V gene: TRBV7-9; CDR3 length: 17; clone size: many; CDR3 protein: CASSLVVRTPSTDTQYF; CDR3 DNA: TGTGCCAGCAGCTTAGTTGTCAGGACACCAAGCACAGATACGCAGTATTTT
J gene: TRBJ2-7; D gene: NA; V gene: TRBV5-1; CDR3 length: 16; clone size: many; CDR3 protein: CASSQFIQQGSYEQYF; CDR3 DNA: TGCGCCAGCAGCCAGTTTATTCAACAGGGCTCCTACGAGCAGTACTTC
J gene: TRBJ2-2; D gene: TRBD2; V gene: TRBV6-4; CDR3 length: 17; clone size: NA; CDR3 protein: CASSDYPSGLNTGELFF; CDR3 DNA: TGTGCCAGCAGTGACTACCCTAGCGGGCTAAACACCGGGGAGCTGTTTTTT
J gene: TRBJ2-3; D gene: TRBD2; V gene: TRBV28; CDR3 length: 17; clone size: many; CDR3 protein: CASSSPGNSGSTDTQYF; CDR3 DNA: TGTGCCAGCAGCTCCCCCGGAAATAGCGGGAGCACAGATACGCAGTATTTT
J gene: TRBJ1-5; D gene: NA; V gene: TRBV27; CDR3 length: 14; clone size: many; CDR3 protein: CASSLFQGETPQHF; CDR3 DNA: TGTGCCAGCAGTTTATTCCAAGGGGAAACGCCCCAGCATTTT
J gene: TRBJ2-3; D gene: NA; V gene: TRBV7-7; CDR3 length: 13; clone size: many; CDR3 protein: CASSLAFTDTQYF; CDR3 DNA: TGTGCCAGCAGCTTAGCGTTCACAGATACGCAGTATTTT
J gene: TRBJ1-3; D gene: NA; V gene: TRBV6-5; CDR3 length: 17; clone size: many; CDR3 protein: CASSYLNGGSSGNTIYF; CDR3 DNA: TGTGCCAGCAGTTACCTCAATGGGGGGAGCTCTGGAAACACCATATATTTT
J gene: TRBJ1-2; D gene: NA; V gene: TRBV20-1; CDR3 length: 12; clone size: NA; CDR3 protein: CSAPGTVYGYTF; CDR3 DNA: TGCAGTGCTCCCGGGACGGTCTATGGCTACACCTTC
J gene: TRBJ2-5; D gene: NA; V gene: TRBV18; CDR3 length: 13; clone size: many; CDR3 protein: CASSPIYQETQYF; CDR3 DNA: TGTGCCAGCTCACCAATCTACCAAGAGACCCAGTACTTC
J gene: TRBJ2-7; D gene: NA; V gene: TRBV5-6; CDR3 length: 13; clone size: many; CDR3 protein: CASSLRSSYEQYF; CDR3 DNA: TGTGCCAGCAGCTTGCGATCATCCTACGAGCAGTACTTC
J gene: TRBJ2-1; D gene: NA; V gene: TRBV19; CDR3 length: 16; clone size: NA; CDR3 protein: CASSIEAGGSYNEQFF; CDR3 DNA: TGTGCCAGTAGTATAGAGGCAGGGGGGTCCTACAATGAGCAGTTCTTC
J gene: TRBJ2-5; D gene: NA; V gene: TRBV19; CDR3 length: 16; clone size: NA; CDR3 protein: CASTLGPPGRGETQYF; CDR3 DNA: TGTGCCAGTACCCTAGGACCCCCAGGGAGGGGGGAGACCCAGTACTTC
J gene: TRBJ2-7; D gene: NA; V gene: TRBV6-1; CDR3 length: 15; clone size: many; CDR3 protein: CASSPRTKSPYEQYF; CDR3 DNA: TGTGCCAGCAGTCCACGGACGAAATCACCTTACGAGCAGTACTTC
J gene: TRBJ2-4; D gene: NA; V gene: TRBV7-8; CDR3 length: 17; clone size: many; CDR3 protein: CASSLTGLGLAKNIQYF; CDR3 DNA: TGTGCCAGCAGCTTAACAGGGTTAGGACTAGCCAAAAACATTCAGTACTTC
J gene: TRBJ2-5; D gene: NA; V gene: TRBV6-2/TRBV6-3; CDR3 length: 13; clone size: many; CDR3 protein: CASRRQGGETQYF; CDR3 DNA: TGTGCCAGCAGGCGGCAGGGGGGAGAGACCCAGTACTTC
J gene: TRBJ1-5; D gene: NA; V gene: TRBV28; CDR3 length: 14; clone size: many; CDR3 protein: CASKWGRTNQPQHF; CDR3 DNA: TGTGCCAGCAAGTGGGGCAGGACCAATCAGCCCCAGCATTTT
J gene: TRBJ2-7; D gene: NA; V gene: TRBV10-2; CDR3 length: 13; clone size: few; CDR3 protein: CASSDTGLYEQYF; CDR3 DNA: TGCGCCAGCAGTGATACAGGACTCTACGAGCAGTACTTC
J gene: TRBJ2-7; D gene: TRBD2; V gene: TRBV28; CDR3 length: 16; clone size: NA; CDR3 protein: CASSLTPSGHTYDQYF; CDR3 DNA: TGTGCCAGCAGTTTAACGCCTAGCGGACACACCTACGATCAGTACTTC
J gene: TRBJ1-2; D gene: NA; V gene: TRBV6-1; CDR3 length: 13; clone size: many; CDR3 protein: CASSENTVYGYTF; CDR3 DNA: TGTGCCAGCAGTGAAAATACGGTCTATGGCTACACCTTC
J gene: TRBJ1-1; D gene: NA; V gene: TRBV19; CDR3 length: 13; clone size: NA; CDR3 protein: CASSIVPATEAFF; CDR3 DNA: TGTGCCAGTAGTATAGTGCCGGCCACTGAAGCTTTCTTT
J gene: TRBJ1-6; D gene: NA; V gene: TRBV28; CDR3 length: 18; clone size: many; CDR3 protein: CASSFPQGPSSYNSPLHF; CDR3 DNA: TGTGCCAGCAGCTTTCCCCAGGGCCCTAGCTCCTATAATTCACCCCTCCACTTT
J gene: TRBJ2-7; D gene: TRBD2; V gene: TRBV20-1; CDR3 length: 15; clone size: few; CDR3 protein: CSARDLRETPYEQYF; CDR3 DNA: TGCAGTGCTAGAGATTTGCGGGAGACCCCCTACGAGCAGTACTTC
J gene: TRBJ2-1; D gene: NA; V gene: TRBV7-8; CDR3 length: 15; clone size: NA; CDR3 protein: CASSLAKSSYNEQFF; CDR3 DNA: TGTGCCAGCAGCTTAGCTAAGAGCTCCTACAATGAGCAGTTCTTC
J gene: TRBJ2-1; D gene: TRBD1; V gene: TRBV27; CDR3 length: 17; clone size: many; CDR3 protein: CASRSQSRGLSKNEQFF; CDR3 DNA: TGTGCCAGCAGATCACAAAGCAGGGGGCTGAGTAAGAATGAGCAGTTCTTC
J gene: TRBJ2-3; D gene: TRBD1; V gene: TRBV12-3/TRBV12-4; CDR3 length: 14; clone size: NA; CDR3 protein: CASNPGQGTDTQYF; CDR3 DNA: TGTGCCAGCAACCCGGGACAGGGAACAGATACGCAGTATTTT